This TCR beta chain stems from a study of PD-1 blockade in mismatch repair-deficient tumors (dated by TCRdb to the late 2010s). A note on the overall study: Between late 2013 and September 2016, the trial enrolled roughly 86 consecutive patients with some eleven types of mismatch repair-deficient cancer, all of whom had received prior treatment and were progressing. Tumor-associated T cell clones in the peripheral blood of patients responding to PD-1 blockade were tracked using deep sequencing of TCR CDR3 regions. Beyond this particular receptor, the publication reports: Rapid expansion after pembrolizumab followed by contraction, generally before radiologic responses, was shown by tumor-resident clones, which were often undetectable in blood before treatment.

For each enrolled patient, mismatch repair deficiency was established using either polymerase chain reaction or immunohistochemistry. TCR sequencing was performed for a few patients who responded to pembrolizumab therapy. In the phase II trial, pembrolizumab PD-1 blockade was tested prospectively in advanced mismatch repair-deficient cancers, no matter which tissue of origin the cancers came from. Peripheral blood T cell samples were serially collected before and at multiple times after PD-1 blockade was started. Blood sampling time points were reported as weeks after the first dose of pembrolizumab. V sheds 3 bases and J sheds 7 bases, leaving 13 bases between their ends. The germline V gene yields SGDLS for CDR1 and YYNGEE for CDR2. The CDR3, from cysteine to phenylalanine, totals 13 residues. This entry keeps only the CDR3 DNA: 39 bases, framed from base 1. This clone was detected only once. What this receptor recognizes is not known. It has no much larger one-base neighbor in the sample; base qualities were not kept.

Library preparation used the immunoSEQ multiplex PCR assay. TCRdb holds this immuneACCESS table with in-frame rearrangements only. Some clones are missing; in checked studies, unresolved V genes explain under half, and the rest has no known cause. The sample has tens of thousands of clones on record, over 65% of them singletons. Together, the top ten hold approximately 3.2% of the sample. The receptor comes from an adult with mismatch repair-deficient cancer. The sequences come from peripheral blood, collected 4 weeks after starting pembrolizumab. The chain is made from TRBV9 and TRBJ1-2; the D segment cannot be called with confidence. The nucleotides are TGTGCCAGCAGCGACCCCATAGTGGGTGGCTACACCTTC. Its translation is CASSDPIVGGYTF.